This T cell receptor (beta chain) was sequenced for a study of PD-1 blockade in classical Hodgkin lymphoma. General study findings and limits: When set against healthy donors, newly diagnosed patients were reported to show lower baseline TCR diversity. Repertoire differences have undefined causes, possibly disease activity or prior therapy.

About this clone: Antigen: not known.

Time point reported: newly diagnosed, previously untreated cHL patient sample. Purification of CD4+ T cells from thawed PBMCs was performed via magnetic negative selection. What served as comparison were PBMCs in newly diagnosed, untreated classical Hodgkin lymphoma. Germline V gene lookup returns CDR1 SGHDT and CDR2 YYEEEE. V trimming: 2 bases; J trimming: 7 bases; junction bases outside the gene matches: 14. The CDR3 sequence is 16 residues long. TCRdb's table, derived via immunoSEQ multiplex PCR, lists solely in-frame clones and lacks some. The sample lists under 40,000 clones, about 88% occurring once.

The chain recombines TRBV5-6 with TRBJ1-1; 7 bases map to TRBD1. This TCR was recovered from a human donor with classical Hodgkin lymphoma. The source material was CD4+ T cells from blood. CDR3 DNA sequence: TGTGCCAGCAGCTTTCCAGCCGGGACAGATACGCGTGAAGCTTTCTTT. As protein: CASSFPAGTDTREAFF.